This T cell receptor (beta chain) was recovered during a study of blood T cell repertoires in COVID-19 (dated by TCRdb to about 2020). For the wider study: The collaborator samples originated in the United States, Italy and Spain and spanned the acute and convalescent phases of COVID-19. Nearly every sample came with metadata listing a de-identified subject ID, COVID-19 status, age in years and sex. Samples were obtained from the ongoing ImmuneRACE study (first 160 participants) and from 1,254 subjects provided by 6 global collaborators. A freely available public database, intended as a resource for researchers studying the immune response to SARS-CoV-2, is where the repertoires were released. Deeply sampled blood TCRbeta repertoires from subjects exposed to, actively infected with, or recovered from COVID-19 were included in the dataset. The prospective study material was composed of cDNA or gDNA derived from T cells, B-cell-depleted T cells, or PBMCs. Where available, HLA class I and class II types were obtained from metadata supplied by the sample provider rather than from assay-based typing. The paper as a whole reports these results and caveats: Clinical and demographic metadata were provided uncurated, with the amount varying by source and participant.

Relative to germline, V is missing 2 bases and J is missing 6 bases, with 8 bases of the junction outside any gene match. According to the germline V gene, CDR1 reads MNHNS and CDR2 reads SASEGT. CDR3 length: 15 amino acids, cysteine to phenylalanine. Here the CDR3 DNA is all that survives: 45 bases in frame from base 1. Note on this clone: It lacks a known antigen. No much larger clone exists at a distance of one base, and base qualities are not known.

TCRbeta CDR3 regions were amplified from genomic DNA using the immunoSEQ Assay, a bias-controlled multiplex PCR. Per the source publication's procedure: Within the assay, amplification of reference gene primers was used to estimate how many nucleated cells each sample contained. To quantify the absolute abundance of each unique TCRbeta CDR3 rearrangement, sequence reads were collapsed and filtered. Productive Simpson clonality was computed per sample as the square root of Simpson's diversity index over productive rearrangements. TCRdb carries this immuneACCESS record with in-frame sequences only. Its versions omit some clonotypes, under half of them owing to an unresolved V gene in the studies checked, with the rest unexplained. That table furnishes V, J and clone size, whereas the DNA furnished D and trimming. This sample lists about 150,000 clones; about 80% were detected once. The ten largest clones take up over 15% of the sample.

Each collaborating institution followed its own protocols to collect whole blood in K2EDTA tubes. For TCRbeta analysis, collaborators shipped samples as frozen whole blood, isolated PBMCs, or DNA extracted from either of those sample types. The chain links TRBV6-1 with TRBJ1-1, and 8 junctional nucleotides match TRBD1. The TCR was taken from a man aged 45 to 65 with acute or convalescent COVID-19. Sequenced input: peripheral blood. DNA sequence: TGTGCCAGCAGTGAATCTCAGGACAGGGTACCTGAAGCTTTCTTT. Protein translation: CASSESQDRVPEAFF.